This entry concerns a single TCR beta chain. V was pared by 7 bases and J by 6 bases, with 9 bases between. There are 10 residues in the CDR3. CDR1 is DFQATT and CDR2 is SNEGSKA in the germline V gene (reference sequence). This entry belongs to a study of shared clonotypes between healthy human individuals. Turning to the study itself: For every donor, three CD4 naive, three CD4 memory, two CD8 naive and one CD8 memory plates were used.

Authors' processing steps: Owing to the provision of junction-only sequences devoid of quality scores by immunoSEQ, filtering differed. This table comes from immunoSEQ multiplex PCR, and its TCRdb copy is limited to in-frame clones, with some not included. The V and J calls and clone size are taken from that table; D and trimming were inferred from the DNA. This table holds about 1 million clones, about three quarters found once. This sequence originates from a man aged 18 to 29 in good health. The specimen was memory CD4+ T cells sorted from blood. Subset specified: CD45RA-negative fraction. This chain links TRBV20-1 with TRBJ1-2; D uncertain. The DNA of the CDR3 is TGCAGTGGGCCCGGGAATGGCTACACCTTC. Translation: CSGPGNGYTF.